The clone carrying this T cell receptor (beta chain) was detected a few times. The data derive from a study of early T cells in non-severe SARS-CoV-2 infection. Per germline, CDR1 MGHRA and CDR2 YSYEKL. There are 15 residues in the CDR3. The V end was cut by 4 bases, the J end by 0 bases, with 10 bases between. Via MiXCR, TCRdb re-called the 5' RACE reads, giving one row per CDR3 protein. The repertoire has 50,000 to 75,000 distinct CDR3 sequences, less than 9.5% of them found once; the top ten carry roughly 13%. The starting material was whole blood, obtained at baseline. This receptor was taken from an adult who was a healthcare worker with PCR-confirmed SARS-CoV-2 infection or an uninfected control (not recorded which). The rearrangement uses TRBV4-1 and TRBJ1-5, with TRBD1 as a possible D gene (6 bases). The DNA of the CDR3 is TGCGCCAGCAGCCCGGGACAACATAGCAATCAGCCCCAGCATTTT. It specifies CASSPGQHSNQPQHF.